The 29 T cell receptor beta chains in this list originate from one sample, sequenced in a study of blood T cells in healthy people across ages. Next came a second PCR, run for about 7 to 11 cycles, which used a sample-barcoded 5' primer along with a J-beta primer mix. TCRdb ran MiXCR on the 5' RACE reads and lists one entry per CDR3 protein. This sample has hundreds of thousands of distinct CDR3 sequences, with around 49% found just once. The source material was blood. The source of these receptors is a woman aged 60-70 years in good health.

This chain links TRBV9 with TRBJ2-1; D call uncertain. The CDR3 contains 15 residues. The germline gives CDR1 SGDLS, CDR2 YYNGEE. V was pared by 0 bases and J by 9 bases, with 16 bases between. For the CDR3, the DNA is TGTGCCAGCAGCGTAGAGGGTTCTGCCCTGCTTGAGCAGTTCTTC. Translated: CASSVEGSALLEQFF.

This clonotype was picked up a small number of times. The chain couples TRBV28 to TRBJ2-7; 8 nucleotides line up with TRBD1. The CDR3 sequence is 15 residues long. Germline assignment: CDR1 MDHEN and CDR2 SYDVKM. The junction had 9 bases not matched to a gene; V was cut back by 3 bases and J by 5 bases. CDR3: CASSFLWTGRNEQYF. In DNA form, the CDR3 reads TGTGCCAGCAGTTTCCTCTGGACAGGGCGGAACGAGCAGTACTTC. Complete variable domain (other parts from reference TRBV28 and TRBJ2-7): DVKVTQSSRYLVKRTGEKVFLECVQDMDHENMFWYRQDPGLGLRLIYFSYDVKMKEKGDIPEGYSVSREKKERFSLILESASTNQTSMYLCASSFLWTGRNEQYFGPGTRLTVT.

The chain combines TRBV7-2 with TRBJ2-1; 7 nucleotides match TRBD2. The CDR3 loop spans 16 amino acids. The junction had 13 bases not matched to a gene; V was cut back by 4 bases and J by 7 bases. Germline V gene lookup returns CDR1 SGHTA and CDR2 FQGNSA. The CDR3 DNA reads TGTGCCAGCAGCTCAGCGTGGGTAGCGGGTGAAAATGAGCAGTTCTTC. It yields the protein CASSSAWVAGENEQFF.

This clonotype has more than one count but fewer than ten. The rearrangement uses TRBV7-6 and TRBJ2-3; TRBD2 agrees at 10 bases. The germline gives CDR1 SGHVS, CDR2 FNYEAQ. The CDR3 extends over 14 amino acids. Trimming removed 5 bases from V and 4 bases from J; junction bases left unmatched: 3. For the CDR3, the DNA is TGTGCCAGCAGCAGCGGGAGGGTGGCAGATACGCAGTATTTT. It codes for CASSSGRVADTQYF.

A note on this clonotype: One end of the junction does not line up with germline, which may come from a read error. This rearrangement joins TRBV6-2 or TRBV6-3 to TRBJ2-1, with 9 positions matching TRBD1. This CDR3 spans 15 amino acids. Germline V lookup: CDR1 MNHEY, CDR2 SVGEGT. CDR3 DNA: TGTGCCAGCAGTTACTCCGGACAGGGGCAGTTAGAGCCGTTCTTC. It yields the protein CASSYSGQGQLEPFF.

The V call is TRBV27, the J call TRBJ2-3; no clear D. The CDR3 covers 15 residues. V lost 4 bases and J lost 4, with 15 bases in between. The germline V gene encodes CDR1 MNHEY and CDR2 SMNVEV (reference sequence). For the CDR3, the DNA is TGTGCCAGCAGTTCCCCGGACCTTGGGGCAGATACGCAGTATTTT. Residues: CASSSPDLGADTQYF.

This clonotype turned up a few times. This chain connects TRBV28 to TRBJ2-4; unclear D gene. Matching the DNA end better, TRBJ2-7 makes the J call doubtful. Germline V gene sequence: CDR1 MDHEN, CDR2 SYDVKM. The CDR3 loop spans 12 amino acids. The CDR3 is CASSTYPYEQYF. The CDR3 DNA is TGTGCCAGCAGCACTTACCCCTACGAGCAGTACTTC.

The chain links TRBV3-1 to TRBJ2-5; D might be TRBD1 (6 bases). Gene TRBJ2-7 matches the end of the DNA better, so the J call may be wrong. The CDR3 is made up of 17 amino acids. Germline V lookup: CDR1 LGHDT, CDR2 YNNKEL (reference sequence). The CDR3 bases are TGTGCCAGCAGCCAAGCCAACAACAGGGCGTCCCCCAACGAGCAGTACTTC. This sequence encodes CASSQANNRASPNEQYF.

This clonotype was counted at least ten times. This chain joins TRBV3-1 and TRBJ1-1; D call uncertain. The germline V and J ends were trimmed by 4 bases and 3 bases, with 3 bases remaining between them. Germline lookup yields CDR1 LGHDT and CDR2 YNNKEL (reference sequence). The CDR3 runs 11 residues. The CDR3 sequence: CASSRDTEAFF. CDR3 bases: TGTGCCAGCAGCCGGGACACTGAAGCTTTCTTT.

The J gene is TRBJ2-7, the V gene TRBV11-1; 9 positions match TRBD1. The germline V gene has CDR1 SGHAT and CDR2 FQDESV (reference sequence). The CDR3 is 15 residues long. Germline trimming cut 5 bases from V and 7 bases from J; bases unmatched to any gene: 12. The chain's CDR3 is CASSPRDRVLSEQYF. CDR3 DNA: TGTGCCAGCAGCCCCCGGGACAGGGTTTTGAGTGAGCAGTACTTC.

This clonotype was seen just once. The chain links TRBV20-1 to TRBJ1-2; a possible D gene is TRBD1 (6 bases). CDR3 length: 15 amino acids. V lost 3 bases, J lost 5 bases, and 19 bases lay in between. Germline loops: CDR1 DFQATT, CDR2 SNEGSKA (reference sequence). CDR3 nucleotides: TGCAGTGCTAGTGGGGGGGCAACCCCCAGTTATGGCTACACCTTC. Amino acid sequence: CSASGGATPSYGYTF.

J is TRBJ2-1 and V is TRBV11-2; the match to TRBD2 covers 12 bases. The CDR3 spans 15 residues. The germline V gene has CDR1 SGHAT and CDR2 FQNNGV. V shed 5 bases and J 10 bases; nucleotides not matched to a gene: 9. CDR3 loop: CASSTLAGGLGEQFF. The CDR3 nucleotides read TGTGCCAGCAGCACACTAGCGGGGGGCTTAGGAGAGCAGTTCTTC.

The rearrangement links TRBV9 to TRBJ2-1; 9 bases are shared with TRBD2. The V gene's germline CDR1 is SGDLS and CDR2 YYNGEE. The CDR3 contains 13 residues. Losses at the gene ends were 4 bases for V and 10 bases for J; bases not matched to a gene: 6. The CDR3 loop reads CASSSVAGVEQFF. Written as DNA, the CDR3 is TGTGCCAGCAGCTCCGTAGCGGGAGTGGAGCAGTTCTTC.

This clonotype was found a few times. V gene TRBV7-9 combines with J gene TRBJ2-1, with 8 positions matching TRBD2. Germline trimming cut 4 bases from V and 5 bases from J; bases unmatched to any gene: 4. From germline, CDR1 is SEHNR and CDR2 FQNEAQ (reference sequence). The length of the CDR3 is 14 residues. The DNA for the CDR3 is TGTGCCAGCAGCTCTAGCGGGCCCAACAATGAGCAGTTCTTC. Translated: CASSSSGPNNEQFF.

The CDR3 coding sequence is TGTGCCACCAGTGGCGTCGACAGGGGCCCTGGGGCCAACGTCCTGACTTTC. Encoded protein: CATSGVDRGPGANVLTF. The genes are TRBV24-1 and TRBJ2-6; 8 nucleotides align to TRBD1. Looked up from germline, CDR1 is KGHDR and CDR2 is SFDVKD. The CDR3 runs 17 residues. The ends lost 5 bases at V and 2 bases at J; junction bases unmatched: 7.

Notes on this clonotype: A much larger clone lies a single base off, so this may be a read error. CDR3 protein: CASSWSGNEQFF. As DNA, the CDR3 is TGTGCCAGCAGCTGGAGCGGGAATGAGCAGTTCTTC. This rearrangement joins TRBV27 to TRBJ2-1; D is possibly TRBD2 (6 bases). V lost 6 bases and J lost 7, with 10 bases in between. The germline gives CDR1 MNHEY, CDR2 SMNVEV (reference sequence). The length of the CDR3 is 12 residues.

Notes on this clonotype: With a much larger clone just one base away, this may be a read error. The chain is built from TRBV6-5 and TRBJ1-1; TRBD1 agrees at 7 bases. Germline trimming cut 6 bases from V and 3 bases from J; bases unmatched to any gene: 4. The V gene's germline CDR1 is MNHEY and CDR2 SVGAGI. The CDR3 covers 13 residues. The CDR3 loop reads CASSPGQDTEAFF. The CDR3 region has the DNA TGTGCCAGCAGCCCCGGACAGGACACTGAAGCTTTCTTT.

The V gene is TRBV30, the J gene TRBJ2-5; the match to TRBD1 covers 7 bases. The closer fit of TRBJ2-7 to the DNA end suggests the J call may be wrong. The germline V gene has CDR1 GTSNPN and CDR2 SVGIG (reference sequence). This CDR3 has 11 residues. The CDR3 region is CAWSGTGEQYF. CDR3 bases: TGTGCCTGGAGTGGGACAGGCGAGCAGTACTTC.

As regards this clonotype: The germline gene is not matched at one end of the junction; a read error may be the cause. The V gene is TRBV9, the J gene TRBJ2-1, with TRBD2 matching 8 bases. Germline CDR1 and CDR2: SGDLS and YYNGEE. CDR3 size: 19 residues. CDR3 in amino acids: CASNQAGVFLGSSYNEQFF. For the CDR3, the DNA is TGTGCTAGCAACCAAGCGGGAGTCTTTTTAGGGAGCTCCTACAATGAGCAGTTCTTC.

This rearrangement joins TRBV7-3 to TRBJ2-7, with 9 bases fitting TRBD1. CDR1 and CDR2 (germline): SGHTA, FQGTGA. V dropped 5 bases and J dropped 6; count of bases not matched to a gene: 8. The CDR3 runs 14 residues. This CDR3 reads CASSPVTGGSEQYF. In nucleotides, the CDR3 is TGTGCCAGCAGCCCCGTGACAGGGGGGTCCGAGCAGTACTTC.

This CDR3 reads CSVDGRAGVDEQFF. DNA of the CDR3: TGCAGCGTTGATGGGCGAGCGGGAGTGGATGAGCAGTTCTTC. The gene calls are TRBV29-1 and TRBJ2-1, with TRBD2 matching 8 bases. J was trimmed by 8 bases and V by 3 bases; bases with no gene match: 9. Germline CDR1 and CDR2: SQVTM and ANQGSEA. The CDR3 extends over 14 amino acids.

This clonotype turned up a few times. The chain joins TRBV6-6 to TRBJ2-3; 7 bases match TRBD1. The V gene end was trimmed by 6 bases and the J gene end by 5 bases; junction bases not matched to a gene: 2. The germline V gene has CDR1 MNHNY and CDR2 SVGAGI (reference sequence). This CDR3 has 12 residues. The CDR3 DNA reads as TGTGCCAGCAGGACAGGGATAGATACGCAGTATTTT. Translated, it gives CASRTGIDTQYF.

This CDR3 reads CASSSGASSGRGDTQYF. As DNA, the CDR3 is TGTGCCAGCAGCTCCGGGGCGAGTAGCGGGAGGGGAGATACGCAGTATTTT. This chain connects TRBV5-4 to TRBJ2-3, with 11 bases fitting TRBD2. The CDR3 spans 17 residues. The germline V gene encodes CDR1 SGHNT and CDR2 YYREEE (reference sequence). Trimming at V came to 3 bases and at J to 5 bases, leaving 11 bases not matched to a gene.

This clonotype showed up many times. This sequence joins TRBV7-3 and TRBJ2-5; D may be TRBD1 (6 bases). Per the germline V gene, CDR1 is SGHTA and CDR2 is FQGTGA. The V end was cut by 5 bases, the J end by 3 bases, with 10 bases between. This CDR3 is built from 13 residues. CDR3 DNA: TGTGCCAGCAGCCCTTACAGGGAAGAGACCCAGTACTTC. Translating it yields CASSPYREETQYF.

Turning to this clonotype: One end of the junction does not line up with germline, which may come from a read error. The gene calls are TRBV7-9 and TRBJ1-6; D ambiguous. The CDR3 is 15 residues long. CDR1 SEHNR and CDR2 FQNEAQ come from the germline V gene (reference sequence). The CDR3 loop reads CASSPPLGFPSPPHF. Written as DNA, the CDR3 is TGTGCCAGCAGCCCCCCACTAGGGTTTCCGTCACCCCCCCACTTT. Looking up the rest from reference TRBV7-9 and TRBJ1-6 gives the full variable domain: DTGVSQNPRHKITKRGQNVTFRCDPISEHNRLYWYRQTLGQGPEFLTYFQNEAQLEKSRLLSDRFSAERPKGSFSTLEIQRTEQGDSAMYLCASSPPLGFPSPPHFGNGTRLTVT.

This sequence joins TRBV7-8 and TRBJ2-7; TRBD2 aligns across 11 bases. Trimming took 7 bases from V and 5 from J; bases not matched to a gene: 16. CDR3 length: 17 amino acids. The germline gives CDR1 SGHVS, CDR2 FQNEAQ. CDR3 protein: CASTLRLAGSPSNEQYF. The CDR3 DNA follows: TGTGCCAGCACCTTGAGACTAGCGGGGAGCCCTAGCAACGAGCAGTACTTC.

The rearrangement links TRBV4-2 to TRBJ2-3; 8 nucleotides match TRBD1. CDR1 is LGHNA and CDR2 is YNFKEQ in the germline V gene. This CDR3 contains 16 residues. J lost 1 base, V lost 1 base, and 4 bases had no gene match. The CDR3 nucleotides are TGTGCCAGCAGCCAAGTCGGACAGGGAGGCACAGATACGCAGTATTTT. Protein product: CASSQVGQGGTDTQYF.

The CDR3 reads CASLGTGETYEQYF. The CDR3 nucleotides read TGTGCCAGCCTGGGAACAGGCGAGACCTACGAGCAGTACTTC. This chain uses TRBV28 with TRBJ2-7; maybe TRBD1 (5 bases). CDR3 length: 14 residues. Germline values: CDR1 MDHEN, CDR2 SYDVKM. The ends were cut back, 8 bases at V and 2 bases at J, with 16 bases in the middle.

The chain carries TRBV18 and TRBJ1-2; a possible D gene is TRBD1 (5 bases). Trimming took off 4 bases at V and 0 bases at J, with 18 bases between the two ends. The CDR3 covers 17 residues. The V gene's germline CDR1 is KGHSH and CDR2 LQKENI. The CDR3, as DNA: TGTGCCAGCTCACTCAGTCCCCTCGGGACTTCTAACTATGGCTACACCTTC. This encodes CASSLSPLGTSNYGYTF. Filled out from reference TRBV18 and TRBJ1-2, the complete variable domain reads NAGVMQNPRHLVRRRGQEARLRCSPMKGHSHVYWYRQLPEEGLKFMVYLQKENIIDESGMPKERFSAEFPKEGPSILRIQQVVRGDSAAYFCASSLSPLGTSNYGYTFGSGTRLTVV.